The source of this T cell receptor (beta chain) is a study of spatial heterogeneity in lung cancer. Study observations and caveats: Estimated TCR-seq coverage of tumor T cells was only roughly 7% for alpha chains. For beta chains, the corresponding estimate was roughly 12%. How many expanded intratumoral alpha and beta TCRs were present tracked the tumor mutation count, which was a count of nonsynonymous mutations. The study found that ubiquitous and regional expanded TCR counts tracked ubiquitous and regional nonsynonymous mutations, respectively.

Every individual TCR cDNA molecule carried its own unique molecular identifier, which allowed correction of PCR and sequencing errors. TCRdb passed the 5' RACE reads through MiXCR, listing each CDR3 protein once. The sample holds about 8,400 distinct CDR3 sequences, roughly 8.7% seen once. Time point reported: sample taken at primary tumor resection. Frozen PBMC, nontumor lung or tumor provided whole RNA, which was sequenced unsorted. There are many counts of this clonotype. Its antigen is not known. The V gene's germline CDR1 is SQVTM and CDR2 ANQGSEA. This CDR3 has 13 residues. V was cut by 3 bases and J by 1 base, with 8 bases left in between.

The chain employs TRBV29-1 and TRBJ2-3, with D possibly TRBD2 on 5 matching bases. Sequences were derived from lung tumor tissue, sampled at surgery. This TCR was recovered from a male donor with early-stage non-small cell lung cancer. CDR3 in DNA: TGCAGCGTTGACGAGGGCGGCACAGATACGCAGTATTTT. Its protein product is CSVDEGGTDTQYF.